Listed below are T cell receptor beta chains from one sample, sequenced in a study of shared clonotypes between healthy human individuals. Libraries were prepared by immunoSEQ multiplex PCR; TCRdb keeps only in-frame clonotypes and omits some of them. The sample comprises about 2.4 million clones, over 85% of which are singletons, and 0.36% rests with the top ten. The sequencing input was naive CD4+ T cells from PBMCs. All receptors derive from a man aged 18 to 29 in good health. Some clones in this sample may be carry-over from other donors' samples. Each CDR3 is given with its conserved first and last residue. Each record gives: V gene, D gene, J gene, clone size, CDR3 length, CDR3 DNA, CDR3 protein. D genes are given only for firm matches. Part of the rows lack a size; the others show once, few, many or a class for expanded clones.

V gene: TRBV19; D gene: -; J gene: TRBJ2-7; clone size: -; CDR3 length: 13; CDR3 DNA: TGTGCCAGTAGCAACCTGGGGGGCTACGAGCAGTACTTC; CDR3 protein: CASSNLGGYEQYF
V gene: TRBV10-1; D gene: -; J gene: TRBJ2-3; clone size: -; CDR3 length: 14; CDR3 DNA: TGCGCCAGCAGTGATTGGGGGATGTCAGATACGCAGTATTTT; CDR3 protein: CASSDWGMSDTQYF
V gene: TRBV28; D gene: TRBD1; J gene: TRBJ2-3; clone size: -; CDR3 length: 15; CDR3 DNA: TGTGCCAGCAGTTTGACAGGGGGGAGCACAGATACGCAGTATTTT; CDR3 protein: CASSLTGGSTDTQYF
V gene: TRBV6-6; D gene: -; J gene: TRBJ1-2; clone size: -; CDR3 length: 15; CDR3 DNA: TGTGCCAGTAGTCCAAGTATAGGGCTGGACTATGGCTACACCTTC; CDR3 protein: CASSPSIGLDYGYTF
V gene: TRBV27; D gene: -; J gene: TRBJ2-7; clone size: -; CDR3 length: 15; CDR3 DNA: TGTGCCAGCACCACCCATGGGGGGACAGCCTACGAGCAGTACTTC; CDR3 protein: CASTTHGGTAYEQYF
V gene: TRBV19; D gene: -; J gene: TRBJ2-3; clone size: -; CDR3 length: 11; CDR3 DNA: TGTGCCAGTACAGACACAGATACGCAGTATTTT; CDR3 protein: CASTDTDTQYF
V gene: TRBV20-1; D gene: -; J gene: TRBJ1-1; clone size: -; CDR3 length: 11; CDR3 DNA: TGCAGTGTAGGAACCCCTGGCGGAGCTTTCTTT; CDR3 protein: CSVGTPGGAFF
V gene: TRBV5-8; D gene: -; J gene: TRBJ2-1; clone size: -; CDR3 length: 13; CDR3 DNA: TGTGCCGGCACCGACAGAATCTACAATGAGCAGTTCTTC; CDR3 protein: CAGTDRIYNEQFF
V gene: TRBV6-5; D gene: -; J gene: TRBJ1-1; clone size: -; CDR3 length: 15; CDR3 DNA: TGTGCCAGCAGTTACGCACAGGTGCCGAACACTGAAGCTTTCTTT; CDR3 protein: CASSYAQVPNTEAFF
V gene: TRBV5-1; D gene: TRBD2; J gene: TRBJ2-5; clone size: -; CDR3 length: 16; CDR3 DNA: TGCGCCAGCAGCTTGTCCGGACTAGCGGGAGGAGAGACCCAGTACTTC; CDR3 protein: CASSLSGLAGGETQYF
V gene: TRBV6-6; D gene: -; J gene: TRBJ1-1; clone size: -; CDR3 length: 14; CDR3 DNA: TGTGCCAGCAGTTTAGGTGAAGCGAACACTGAAGCTTTCTTT; CDR3 protein: CASSLGEANTEAFF
V gene: TRBV5-1; D gene: TRBD1; J gene: TRBJ2-7; clone size: -; CDR3 length: 13; CDR3 DNA: TGCGCCAGCAGCTTTTCGGGACAGAGCGAGCAGTACTTC; CDR3 protein: CASSFSGQSEQYF
V gene: TRBV7-9; D gene: TRBD2; J gene: TRBJ2-3; clone size: -; CDR3 length: 14; CDR3 DNA: TGTGCCAGCTGCACTAGCGGGAGTACAGATACGCAGTATTTT; CDR3 protein: CASCTSGSTDTQYF
V gene: TRBV5-1; D gene: TRBD1; J gene: TRBJ2-7; clone size: -; CDR3 length: 18; CDR3 DNA: TGCGCCAGCAGCTTCTTCCCGGGACAGGGGATGAAATCCTACGAGCAGTACTTC; CDR3 protein: CASSFFPGQGMKSYEQYF
V gene: TRBV5-1; D gene: TRBD1; J gene: TRBJ2-7; clone size: -; CDR3 length: 13; CDR3 DNA: TGCGCCAGCAGCTTGGCCAGGGGGTACGAGCAGTACTTC; CDR3 protein: CASSLARGYEQYF
V gene: TRBV27; D gene: -; J gene: TRBJ1-1; clone size: -; CDR3 length: 16; CDR3 DNA: TGTGCCAGCAGGCCCGGGACATACTACATGAACACTGAAGCTTTCTTT; CDR3 protein: CASRPGTYYMNTEAFF
V gene: TRBV7-3; D gene: -; J gene: TRBJ2-2; clone size: -; CDR3 length: 16; CDR3 DNA: TGTGCCAGCAGCTTGGCAGGGAGCGCGAACACCGGGGAGCTGTTTTTT; CDR3 protein: CASSLAGSANTGELFF
V gene: TRBV5-1; D gene: -; J gene: TRBJ1-1; clone size: -; CDR3 length: 14; CDR3 DNA: TGCGCCAGCAGTCCTCGGACCGTGAACACTGAAGCTTTCTTT; CDR3 protein: CASSPRTVNTEAFF
V gene: TRBV9; D gene: -; J gene: TRBJ2-3; clone size: -; CDR3 length: 13; CDR3 DNA: TGTGCCAGCAGCGTAGGTGGGTCACGGTCGCAGTATTTT; CDR3 protein: CASSVGGSRSQYF
V gene: TRBV7-9; D gene: -; J gene: TRBJ1-2; clone size: -; CDR3 length: 12; CDR3 DNA: TGTGCCAGCAGCCGAAGCGAGAGAGGCTACACCTTC; CDR3 protein: CASSRSERGYTF
V gene: TRBV29-1; D gene: -; J gene: TRBJ1-1; clone size: few; CDR3 length: 14; CDR3 DNA: TGCAGCGTCAGGTCACTCCTGAGGGGCACTGAAGCTTTCTTT; CDR3 protein: CSVRSLLRGTEAFF
V gene: TRBV2; D gene: TRBD1; J gene: TRBJ2-7; clone size: -; CDR3 length: 14; CDR3 DNA: TGTGCCAGCAGTACCGACAGGGGGCGGAACGAGCAGTACTTC; CDR3 protein: CASSTDRGRNEQYF
V gene: TRBV15; D gene: -; J gene: TRBJ2-7; clone size: -; CDR3 length: 15; CDR3 DNA: TGTGCCACCAGCAGAGACCCAGGGTTCTTCTACGAGCAGTACTTC; CDR3 protein: CATSRDPGFFYEQYF
V gene: TRBV7-2; D gene: TRBD2; J gene: TRBJ2-7; clone size: -; CDR3 length: 15; CDR3 DNA: TGTGCCAGCAGCTTACGTCTAGCGGGAGGACACGAGCAGTACTTC; CDR3 protein: CASSLRLAGGHEQYF
V gene: TRBV27; D gene: -; J gene: TRBJ2-7; clone size: -; CDR3 length: 16; CDR3 DNA: TGTGCCAGCAGTTTAATACGACGGGAAAGCTCCTACGAGCAGTACTTC; CDR3 protein: CASSLIRRESSYEQYF
V gene: TRBV29-1; D gene: TRBD2; J gene: TRBJ2-2; clone size: -; CDR3 length: 14; CDR3 DNA: TGCAGCGTTGGTGGGGAGGGAGGCACCGGGGAGCTGTTTTTT; CDR3 protein: CSVGGEGGTGELFF
V gene: TRBV29-1; D gene: TRBD1; J gene: TRBJ1-3; clone size: once; CDR3 length: 13; CDR3 DNA: TGCAGCGCACGGACAGGGCTAGGAAACACCATATATTTT; CDR3 protein: CSARTGLGNTIYF
V gene: TRBV7-2; D gene: TRBD2; J gene: TRBJ2-7; clone size: once; CDR3 length: 15; CDR3 DNA: TGTGCCAGCAGCTTAGTGGCGGGAGGGCCTTACGAGCAGTACTTC; CDR3 protein: CASSLVAGGPYEQYF
V gene: TRBV12-1; D gene: -; J gene: TRBJ2-1; clone size: -; CDR3 length: 14; CDR3 DNA: TGTGCGAGCGCCGGGGACAGCTCCTACAATGAGCAGTTCTTC; CDR3 protein: CASAGDSSYNEQFF
V gene: TRBV18; D gene: -; J gene: TRBJ2-5; clone size: -; CDR3 length: 16; CDR3 DNA: TGTGCCAGCTCACCAAATCTTAAGGGAAGGCAAGAGACCCAGTACTTC; CDR3 protein: CASSPNLKGRQETQYF
V gene: TRBV27; D gene: TRBD1; J gene: TRBJ1-5; clone size: -; CDR3 length: 16; CDR3 DNA: TGTGCCAGCAGTTTATGGGGCAGGGGGCGCGATCAGCCCCAGCATTTT; CDR3 protein: CASSLWGRGRDQPQHF